The TCR beta chain described here comes from a study of T cell responses to AZD1222 COVID-19 vaccine. General study results and limits: Clonal diversity may have been underestimated in mostly white British donors. Regions 160-218 and 743-854 held dominance among vaccine-associated CD4 TCRs, which spanned spike.

This clone was detected once. Its antigen is undetermined. Assay used: immunoSEQ multiplex PCR; TCRdb lists only in-frame clones, some missing. The data hold 150,000 to 200,000 clones, with about 92% observed a single time. This clonotype was obtained from an adult in good health. Sequenced material: peripheral blood, taken on day 0 of AZD1222 vaccination.

The CDR3 DNA is TGTGCCAGCAGCAAAGTTCGAGCCTGTTATCAGCCCCAGCATTTT. Translating it yields CASSKVRACYQPQHF. The V gene is TRBV21-1, the J gene TRBJ1-5. TRBV21-1 is termed a pseudogene. The CDR3 is 15 residues long.